Listed below are T cell receptor beta chains from one sample, sequenced in a study of blood T cell repertoires in COVID-19. Here immunoSEQ multiplex PCR was the method, and the copy in TCRdb shows in-frame clones only, minus some. This table has 200,000 to 250,000 clones, around nine tenths appearing once. The sequencing sample was made of peripheral blood. The receptor set was obtained from a woman aged 60 to 75 with acute or convalescent COVID-19. The CDR3 runs from the conserved cysteine through the conserved F or W. A D gene is named only where the DNA matches it firmly. Rows may omit the clone size; those that give it use once, few, many or a size class.

. | TRBJ2-3 | . | TRBV7-2 | CASSLGASHTDTQYF | TGTGCCAGCAGCTTAGGGGCAAGCCACACAGATACGCAGTATTTT
. | TRBJ2-7 | TRBD2 | TRBV5-1 | CASSDGAGGGYEQYF | TGCGCCAGCAGCGATGGGGCAGGCGGGGGATACGAGCAGTACTTC
. | TRBJ1-2 | . | TRBV18 | CASSPPAANYGYTF | TGTGCCAGCTCACCACCGGCAGCTAACTATGGCTACACCTTC
many | TRBJ2-7 | TRBD1 | TRBV5-1 | CASSLEGTGLYEQYF | TGCGCCAGCAGCTTGGAGGGGACAGGACTCTACGAGCAGTACTTC
. | TRBJ2-1 | TRBD2 | TRBV13 | CASSWTSGSVYEQFF | TGTGCCAGCAGCTGGACTAGCGGGAGTGTGTATGAGCAGTTCTTC
. | TRBJ1-5 | TRBD1 | TRBV28 | CASSSRTGNQPQHF | TGTGCCAGCAGTTCTCGGACAGGGAACCAGCCCCAGCATTTT
. | TRBJ2-7 | TRBD2 | TRBV30 | CAWSAGTSGYEQYF | TGTGCCTGGAGTGCGGGGACTAGCGGCTACGAGCAGTACTTC
. | TRBJ1-1 | TRBD1 | TRBV29-1 | CSGRTGNTEAFF | TGCAGCGGCCGGACAGGGAACACTGAAGCTTTCTTT
. | TRBJ1-5 | TRBD1 | TRBV30 | CAWSKGKGAFLNQPQHF | TGTGCCTGGAGTAAAGGGAAGGGGGCCTTCCTGAATCAGCCCCAGCATTTT
. | TRBJ1-5 | TRBD1 | TRBV5-8 | CASSRQGQDSNQPQHF | TGTGCCAGCAGCAGACAGGGACAAGATAGCAATCAGCCCCAGCATTTT
. | TRBJ2-7 | TRBD1 | TRBV12-5 | CASGLVLGTGGAYEQYF | TGTGCTAGTGGTTTGGTACTCGGGACAGGGGGCGCGTACGAGCAGTACTTC
. | TRBJ2-5 | TRBD1 | TRBV5-1 | CASSPGTGSLAQYF | TGCGCCAGCAGCCCCGGGACAGGCTCCCTAGCCCAGTACTTC
. | TRBJ2-7 | TRBD1 | TRBV11-2 | CASSLVPGQGVNEQYF | TGTGCCAGCAGCTTAGTCCCGGGACAGGGGGTTAACGAGCAGTACTTC
. | TRBJ2-1 | . | TRBV5-8 | CASSSILDYNNEQFF | TGTGCCAGCAGCTCGATATTGGACTACAACAATGAGCAGTTCTTC
. | TRBJ1-3 | . | TRBV12-3/TRBV12-4 | CASTAGNTIYF | TGTGCCAGCACCGCTGGAAACACCATATATTTT
. | TRBJ2-1 | . | TRBV19 | CASSIGSRGSSYNEQFF | TGTGCCAGTAGTATAGGTTCAAGGGGTAGCTCCTACAATGAGCAGTTCTTC
. | TRBJ2-1 | TRBD2 | TRBV7-2 | CASSPVSSLAGVYNEQFF | TGTGCCAGCAGCCCCGTCTCTTCCCTAGCGGGGGTATACAATGAGCAGTTCTTC
. | TRBJ2-1 | . | TRBV4-1 | CASSQGASSYNEQFF | TGCGCCAGCAGCCAAGGAGCTTCCTCCTACAATGAGCAGTTCTTC
. | TRBJ2-4 | TRBD1 | TRBV25-1 | CASSEPGQGAKNIQYF | TGTGCCAGCAGTGAACCGGGACAGGGGGCCAAAAACATTCAGTACTTC
. | TRBJ1-1 | . | TRBV6-5 | CASLVGRGVNTEAFF | TGTGCCAGCCTTGTAGGACGGGGAGTGAACACTGAAGCTTTCTTT
. | TRBJ2-7 | TRBD1 | TRBV4-1 | CASRVGQGASYEQYF | TGCGCCAGCAGAGTAGGACAGGGGGCCTCCTACGAGCAGTACTTC
. | TRBJ1-1 | . | TRBV30 | CAWSSAQGAEAFF | TGTGCCTGGAGTTCCGCACAGGGAGCTGAAGCTTTCTTT
once | TRBJ1-1 | . | TRBV5-6 | CASSRGGTEAFF | TGTGCCAGCAGCAGGGGGGGCACTGAAGCTTTCTTT
few | TRBJ2-1 | . | TRBV11-2 | CASTLLLAGPYNEQFF | TGTGCCAGCACCTTGCTTTTGGCGGGCCCTTACAATGAGCAGTTCTTC
once | TRBJ2-2 | TRBD1 | TRBV7-3 | CATRKQGDTGELFF | TGTGCCACTAGGAAACAGGGGGACACCGGGGAGCTGTTTTTT
. | TRBJ1-2 | . | TRBV5-5 | CASSLLTVDDYTF | TGTGCCAGCAGCTTGCTTACAGTAGATGACTACACCTTC
. | TRBJ1-2 | . | TRBV5-1 | CASSLEGEGYTF | TGCGCCAGCAGCTTGGAGGGGGAAGGCTACACCTTC
. | TRBJ1-4 | . | TRBV30 | CAWSVFAQGTSTNEKLFF | TGTGCCTGGAGTGTATTTGCGCAGGGGACCTCAACTAATGAAAAACTGTTTTTT
. | TRBJ1-6 | . | TRBV6-5 | CASSYRLTADRSLHF | TGTGCCAGCAGTTACAGGCTAACAGCGGATCGATCCCTCCACTTT
. | TRBJ1-5 | . | TRBV5-1 | CASSLRAGANQPQHF | TGCGCCAGCAGCTTGCGGGCAGGGGCCAATCAGCCCCAGCATTTT
. | TRBJ2-5 | . | TRBV10-3 | CAISRNKETQYF | TGTGCCATCAGCAGGAACAAAGAGACCCAGTACTTC
. | TRBJ1-5 | . | TRBV10-2 | CVSRVEGRLSNQPQHF | TGCGTCAGCCGTGTTGAAGGCAGACTTAGCAATCAGCCCCAGCATTTT
. | TRBJ2-1 | TRBD2 | TRBV5-1 | CASSDGGNEQFF | TGCGCCAGCAGCGACGGGGGGAATGAGCAGTTCTTC
few | TRBJ1-2 | . | TRBV19 | CASSIYRNYGYTF | TGTGCCAGTAGTATATACAGAAACTATGGCTACACCTTC
. | TRBJ2-2 | . | TRBV2 | CASSVRNTNTGELFF | TGTGCCAGCAGTGTCAGGAATACAAACACCGGGGAGCTGTTTTTT
. | TRBJ2-7 | . | TRBV3-1/TRBV3-2 | CASSQVRAEQYF | TGTGCCAGCAGCCAAGTCAGGGCCGAGCAGTACTTC
once | TRBJ1-2 | . | TRBV29-1 | CSASEGLNTNYGYTF | TGCAGCGCCTCAGAGGGTCTAAATACTAACTATGGCTACACCTTC